Each of the 30 T cell receptor beta chains below was sequenced from the same sample in a study of metastatic and nonmetastatic thyroid tumors. TCRdb re-called the PCR reads with MiXCR. The repertoire includes roughly 13,000 clones, approximately 29% of them detected once, and 25% to 30% sits in the top ten. Treatment of any kind had been given to no patient before thyroid surgery. The sample was tumor tissue. The receptors here all came from a female donor with papillary thyroid cancer or a benign thyroid nodule (not recorded which). Some clones in this sample may be carry-over from other donors' samples.

This clone occurred many times. The chain uses TRBV12-3 or TRBV12-4 and TRBJ2-4; a weak D match, TRBD1 (5 bases). The CDR3 runs 17 residues. Trimming took 0 bases from V and 1 from J, leaving 13 bases between them. The CDR3 region has the DNA TGTGCCAGCAGTTTAGCGCTAAACTACAGGGCCAAAAACATTCAGTACTTC. It translates to CASSLALNYRAKNIQYF.

With regard to this clone: With a much larger clone just one base away, this may be a read error. This chain uses TRBV12-3 or TRBV12-4 with TRBJ2-7; D is uncertain. The CDR3 length is 14 residues. The DNA for the CDR3 is TGCGCCAGCAGTTATATCGGCAGCTCCTACGAGCAGTACTTC. It codes for CASSYIGSSYEQYF.

The chain combines TRBV18 with TRBJ2-7; D might be TRBD1 (7 bases). Trimming pared 4 bases from V and 7 bases from J, leaving 14 bases between. The CDR3 is 13 residues long. The V gene's germline CDR1 is KGHSH and CDR2 LQKENI. The chain's CDR3 is CASSLRRGLEQYF. The CDR3 DNA reads TGTGCCAGCTCACTAAGGAGGGGGCTGGAGCAGTACTTC.

This rearrangement joins TRBV11-3 to TRBJ2-7; D gene ambiguous. With 5 bases removed from V and 1 base from J, the gap between germline ends came to 3 bases. The CDR3 is 11 amino acids. Germline V gene lookup returns CDR1 SGHNT and CDR2 YENEEA. The DNA for the CDR3 is TGTGCCAGCAGCGTGTCCTACGAGCAGTACTTC. It yields the protein CASSVSYEQYF.

On this clone: An end of the junction differs from the germline gene, which may be a read error. The chain joins TRBV28 to TRBJ1-2; D not resolved. CDR1 and CDR2 (germline): MDHEN, SYDVKM. The CDR3 is 14 residues long. CDR3 sequence reads: CASSSPGTVYVYTF. CDR3 DNA sequence: TGTGCCAGCAGTTCTCCCGGTACAGTCTATGTCTACACCTTC.

The rearrangement joins TRBV29-1 to TRBJ2-3; 8 nucleotides agree with TRBD2. Losses at the gene ends were 2 bases for V and 1 base for J; bases not matched to a gene: 8. Germline loops: CDR1 SQVTM, CDR2 ANQGSEA. There are 16 residues in the CDR3. The CDR3 coding sequence is TGCAGCGTTGAATGTACCGGGGGGGCAGGCACAGATACGCAGTATTTT. Amino acids: CSVECTGGAGTDTQYF.

A few counts support this clone. A single base separates this from a much larger clone, so it may be a read error. This sequence joins TRBV2 and TRBJ2-1; TRBD2 might be the D (6 bases). This CDR3 has 14 amino acids. Germline-derived CDR1 and CDR2 are SNHLY and FYNNEI. V gave up 5 bases and J gave up 5 bases, with 13 bases separating them. CDR3 protein: CASSTGASHNEQFF. In DNA, the CDR3 is TGTGCCAGCAGTACGGGAGCAAGCCACAATGAGCAGTTCTTC. Variable domain in full (rest from reference TRBV2 and TRBJ2-1): EPEVTQTPSHQVTQMGQEVILRCVPISNHLYFYWYRQILGQKVEFLVSFYNNEISEKSEIFDDQFSVERPDGSNFTLKIRSTKLEDSAMYFCASSTGASHNEQFFGPGTRLTVL.

This clone showed up just a few times. The J gene is TRBJ2-7, the V gene TRBV6-1, with 11 bases fitting TRBD1. V lost 11 bases and J lost 7; bases outside the gene matches: 10. Germline loops: CDR1 MNHNS, CDR2 SASEGT. The CDR3 covers 13 residues. The CDR3 is CAGGDRGSGEQYF. The CDR3 nucleotides are TGTGCCGGGGGGGACAGGGGGAGTGGGGAGCAGTACTTC.

In its sample, this clone is large (0.1 to 1%). The CDR3 loop reads CASSEAEFSGTYQETQYF. CDR3 coding DNA: TGTGCCAGCAGTGAAGCCGAATTTAGCGGGACGTACCAAGAGACCCAGTACTTC. The chain employs TRBV6-1 and TRBJ2-5; 8 bases fit TRBD2. This CDR3 comprises 18 residues. The germline V gene has CDR1 MNHNS and CDR2 SASEGT. With 0 bases clipped from V and 0 bases from J, the junction kept 9 bases outside the gene matches.

The chain links TRBV6-2 or TRBV6-3 to TRBJ1-3, with D perhaps matching TRBD1 (6 bases). The CDR3 extends over 11 amino acids. Germline-derived CDR1 and CDR2 are MNHEY and SVGEGT. V was pared by 4 bases and J by 8 bases, with 6 bases between. Written as DNA, the CDR3 is TGTGCCAGCAGTTCAGGGGACACCATATATTTT. Its protein is CASSSGDTIYF.

There are many counts of this clone. V and J are TRBV5-6 and TRBJ1-6; weak D call: TRBD1 (5 bases). Germline V gives CDR1 SGHDT, CDR2 YYEEEE. The V gene lost 4 bases and the J gene lost 4 bases, with 12 bases spanning the gap. This CDR3 region has 15 residues. The CDR3 loop is CASSGGTSYNSPLHF. Written as DNA, the CDR3 is TGTGCCAGCAGCGGCGGGACGTCGTATAATTCACCCCTCCACTTT.

This clone was counted at least ten times. The J gene is TRBJ1-2, the V gene TRBV5-6, with D possibly matching TRBD1 (6 bases). The V and J ends lost 0 bases and 7 bases respectively, with 7 bases between them. There are 12 residues in the CDR3. Germline V gene lookup returns CDR1 SGHDT and CDR2 YYEEEE. For the CDR3, the DNA is TGTGCCAGCAGCTTGGGGGGGCCTGGCTACACCTTC. Its protein is CASSLGGPGYTF.

This clone was found a few times. The chain employs TRBV6-1 and TRBJ2-7, with TRBD2 matching 9 bases. The germline V gene has CDR1 MNHNS and CDR2 SASEGT. The CDR3 is made up of 15 amino acids. The J segment lost 0 bases and the V segment lost 0 bases, leaving 0 bases of the junction unmatched. The CDR3 coding sequence is TGTGCCAGCAGTGAAGCTAGCGGGAGCTCCTACGAGCAGTACTTC. Translation gives CASSEASGSSYEQYF.

Relative to its sample, this clone is medium-sized. The chain links TRBV20-1 to TRBJ1-5; the match to TRBD1 covers 8 bases. Germline CDR1 is DFQATT and CDR2 is SNEGSKA (reference sequence). The CDR3 loop spans 15 amino acids. V trimming: 3 bases; J trimming: 3 bases; junction bases outside the gene matches: 7. The CDR3 loop reads CSASTRGLYNQPQHF. In nucleotides, the CDR3 is TGCAGTGCTAGTACCAGGGGGCTTTACAATCAGCCCCAGCATTTT.

This clone has a count of ten or more. The rearrangement joins TRBV20-1 to TRBJ2-5, with D tentatively TRBD2 (5 bases). The V gene's germline CDR1 is DFQATT and CDR2 SNEGSKA (reference sequence). The CDR3 has 12 residues. The V end lost 1 base, the J end lost 5 bases, and 8 bases lay between the germline ends. This CDR3 is CSARGGLETQYF. The CDR3 DNA reads as TGCAGTGCTAGAGGAGGGTTGGAGACCCAGTACTTC.

This clone was counted only a few times. One junction end does not reproduce the germline sequence, and a read error may be involved. The chain couples TRBV6-1 to TRBJ1-2; D not certain. The CDR3 is 13 amino acids. The germline gives CDR1 MNHNS, CDR2 SASEGT. This CDR3 reads CASLPPANYGCTF. The CDR3 DNA is TGTGCCAGCCTCCCCCCGGCGAACTATGGCTGCACCTTC.

This clone has just one count. The chain links TRBV19 to TRBJ2-3; D may match TRBD1 or TRBD2 (6 bases each). This CDR3 has 14 residues. Looked up from germline, CDR1 is LNHDA and CDR2 is SQIVND (reference sequence). The ends were cut back, 3 bases at V and 4 bases at J, with 11 bases in the middle. The CDR3 reads CASSMAGEADTQYF. In DNA, the CDR3 is TGTGCCAGTAGTATGGCAGGGGAGGCAGATACGCAGTATTTT. Together with reference TRBV19 and TRBJ2-3, the CDR3 gives the full variable domain: DGGITQSPKYLFRKEGQNVTLSCEQNLNHDAMYWYRQDPGQGLRLIYYSQIVNDFQKGDIAEGYSVSREKKESFPLTVTSAQKNPTAFYLCASSMAGEADTQYFGPGTRLTVL.

This clone was counted many times. This chain uses TRBV20-1 with TRBJ2-3; 8 bases align to TRBD2. Germline V gives CDR1 DFQATT, CDR2 SNEGSKA (reference sequence). Trimming took 0 bases from V and 6 from J; bases not matched to a gene: 8. This CDR3 is built from 15 residues. The CDR3 DNA sequence: TGCAGTGCTAGAGACCGAGCGGGAGAGGCTGATACGCAGTATTTT. It encodes CSARDRAGEADTQYF.

The sample holds many counts of this clone. The chain uses TRBV30 and TRBJ1-3; D not resolved. The CDR3 has 11 residues. V dropped 6 bases and J dropped 2 bases, with 5 bases sitting between them. Germline CDR1 reads GTSNPN; CDR2 reads SVGIG (reference sequence). The DNA of the CDR3 is TGTGCCTGCCGGCCTGGAAACACCATATATTTT. Translated: CACRPGNTIYF.

This chain joins TRBV20-1 and TRBJ2-7, with 11 bases that match TRBD2. This CDR3 comprises 15 residues. J lost 1 base, V lost 1 base, and 3 bases had no gene match. Germline lookup yields CDR1 DFQATT and CDR2 SNEGSKA (reference sequence). CDR3 amino acids: CSARGLAGPSYEQYF. The CDR3 bases are TGCAGTGCTAGAGGACTAGCGGGACCGTCCTACGAGCAGTACTTC.

This clone has at least ten counts. This may arise from a read error, as a much more abundant clone is one base away. The same CDR3 arises from other DNA sequences in this sample as well. The chain recombines TRBV20-1 with TRBJ1-5, with D maybe TRBD1 (6 bases). The CDR3 is made up of 15 amino acids. V lost 3 bases and J 7 bases, leaving 19 bases between the germline ends. The V gene's germline CDR1 is DFQATT and CDR2 SNEGSKA (reference sequence). The CDR3 loop reads CSARGPDRCGQPQHF. CDR3 nucleotides: TGCAGTGCTAGGGGGCCCGACAGGTGTGGACAGCCCCAGCATTTT.

A single count supports this clone. At one of its ends the junction is not consistent with the germline gene, which may arise from a read error. V usage is TRBV5-1 and J usage is TRBJ2-7, with D perhaps assigned TRBD1 or TRBD2 (6 bases each). Germline CDR1 reads SGHRS; CDR2 reads YFSETQ. The CDR3 consists of 15 residues. CDR3 bases: TGCGCCAGCAGCTCCTCGGGGGACACCCCCTACGAGCATTACTTC. Residues: CASSSSGDTPYEHYF.

This clone was seen many times. V usage is TRBV9 and J usage is TRBJ2-1, with 12 bases matching TRBD2. The V and J ends lost 6 bases and 4 bases, in that order; junction bases with no gene match: 5. Germline-derived CDR1 and CDR2 are SGDLS and YYNGEE. The CDR3 covers 15 residues. DNA of the CDR3: TGTGCCAGCACCCTCGGACTAGCGGGGTACAATGAGCAGTTCTTC. Amino acids: CASTLGLAGYNEQFF. Full variable domain (rest looked up from reference TRBV9 and TRBJ2-1): DSGVTQTPKHLITATGQRVTLRCSPRSGDLSVYWYQQSLDQGLQFLIQYYNGEERAKGNILERFSAQQFPDLHSELNLSSLELGDSALYFCASTLGLAGYNEQFFGPGTRLTVL.

This chain joins TRBV20-1 and TRBJ2-3; 14 nucleotides agree with TRBD2. V dropped 1 base and J dropped 0; count of bases not matched to a gene: 18. From germline, CDR1 is DFQATT and CDR2 SNEGSKA (reference sequence). This CDR3 spans 22 amino acids. Written as DNA, the CDR3 is TGCAGTGCTAGAGCCCGAGCGAGACTAGCGGGAGGGCCTTTACCTAGCACAGATACGCAGTATTTT. It yields the protein CSARARARLAGGPLPSTDTQYF.

This clone appeared a few times. This chain uses TRBV20-1 with TRBJ1-2; possibly TRBD1 for D (5 bases). Trimming left V 2 bases short and J 6 bases short, with 13 bases between. Germline assignment: CDR1 DFQATT and CDR2 SNEGSKA (reference sequence). The CDR3 extends over 13 amino acids. The CDR3 nucleotides are TGCAGTGCTAGACTTTCAGGGTACAATGGCTACACCTTC. Residues: CSARLSGYNGYTF.

The V and J genes are TRBV7-6 and TRBJ1-1; no reliable D call. This CDR3 comprises 14 residues. From germline, CDR1 is SGHVS and CDR2 FNYEAQ. V lost 1 base, J lost 2 bases, and 8 bases lay in between. Here the CDR3 reads CASSLEAVNTEAFF. CDR3 nucleotides: TGTGCCAGCAGCTTAGAGGCGGTTAACACTGAAGCTTTCTTT.

Comments on this clone: The junction and the germline gene differ at one end; a read error may be behind it. The same CDR3 can be traced to other DNA sequences in this sample. CDR3 residues: CASTVPGRAYEQYF. The CDR3 DNA reads as TGTGCAAGCACCGTCCCGGGGAGAGCCTACGAGCAGTACTTC. The chain employs TRBV28 and TRBJ2-7; tentative D call: TRBD2 (5 bases). CDR1 is MDHEN and CDR2 is SYDVKM in the germline V gene. The CDR3 is 14 amino acids.

There are a few counts of this clone. The chain couples TRBV6-1 to TRBJ2-7, with 7 bases fitting TRBD2. There are 14 residues in the CDR3. Germline CDR1 and CDR2: MNHNS and SASEGT. V gave up 1 base and J gave up 4 bases; unmatched junction bases: 4. The CDR3 is CASSEGWEGYEQYF. Written as DNA, the CDR3 is TGTGCCAGCAGTGAAGGGTGGGAGGGGTACGAGCAGTACTTC.

This chain uses TRBV6-2 or TRBV6-3 with TRBJ2-7, with a tentative D call TRBD2 (5 bases). V gave up 7 bases and J gave up 2 bases, with 12 bases separating them. The germline CDR1 and CDR2 sequences are MNHEY and SVGEGT. This CDR3 is built from 13 residues. The CDR3 loop is CASIYPGTYEQYF. The CDR3 nucleotides are TGTGCCAGCATCTACCCGGGGACCTACGAGCAGTACTTC.

This clone was counted between two and nine times. The V call is TRBV12-3 or TRBV12-4, the J call TRBJ2-7; D call uncertain. The CDR3 sequence is 12 residues long. The germline V and J ends were trimmed by 5 bases and 3 bases, with 8 bases remaining between them. The CDR3 spells CASSPLGYEQYF. The CDR3 DNA reads TGTGCCAGCAGTCCTCTAGGCTACGAGCAGTACTTC.